This entry lists 25 T cell receptor beta chains sequenced from one sample in a study of CD8 T cells in ankylosing spondylitis. TCRdb processed the 5' RACE reads anew with MiXCR; each CDR3 protein has one entry. Of about 360,000 distinct CDR3 sequences listed, about 15% were seen once; the top ten hold around 0.99%. The sequenced sample was blood, either unsorted or a sorted T cell fraction (not recorded which). The receptors were gathered from a male donor with ankylosing spondylitis or in good health (not recorded which).

There are many counts of this clonotype. The chain uses TRBV12-3 or TRBV12-4 and TRBJ2-2, with D possibly TRBD2 on 5 matching bases. The V end was cut by 6 bases, the J end by 5 bases, with 10 bases between. CDR3 length: 13 amino acids. The CDR3 coding sequence is TGTGCCAGCAGCTTGAGGGAAACCGGGGAGCTGTTTTTT. Translating it yields CASSLRETGELFF.

The rearrangement joins TRBV7-2 to TRBJ2-7; D unclear. Germline loops: CDR1 SGHTA, CDR2 FQGNSA. V gave up 5 bases and J gave up 4 bases, with 18 bases separating them. This CDR3 is built from 15 residues. CDR3 loop: CASSTHLGHQYEQYF. CDR3 bases: TGTGCCAGCAGCACCCACTTGGGCCATCAATACGAGCAGTACTTC.

This clonotype appeared a few times. This chain uses TRBV11-2 with TRBJ1-4, with unresolved D. CDR1 SGHAT and CDR2 FQNNGV come from the germline V gene. The length of the CDR3 is 15 residues. The ends were cut back, 2 bases at V and 12 bases at J, with 19 bases in the middle. CDR3 loop: CASSLSPTSGRELFF. The CDR3 DNA sequence: TGTGCCAGCAGCTTAAGCCCTACCTCGGGGAGGGAACTGTTTTTT.

The V gene is TRBV29-1, the J gene TRBJ2-7, with 8 bases matching TRBD1. The length of the CDR3 is 16 residues. After removal of 4 bases from V and 3 bases from J, the junction contained 14 bases not matched to a gene. CDR1 SQVTM and CDR2 ANQGSEA come from the germline V gene. The CDR3, as DNA: TGCAGCGTTGGGCGAATCAGACAGGGGCTATACTACGAGCAGTACTTC. This encodes CSVGRIRQGLYYEQYF.

The CDR3 DNA is TGTGCCACCCGCCCGGGATCCTACAATGAGCAGTTCTTC. Protein sequence: CATRPGSYNEQFF. The J gene is TRBJ2-1, the V gene TRBV2; a possible D gene is TRBD2 (5 bases). This CDR3 is 13 amino acids long. V shed 10 bases and J shed 1 base, with 11 bases lying between them. CDR1 and CDR2 (germline): SNHLY, FYNNEI.

This clonotype was observed at least ten times. V and J are TRBV12-3 or TRBV12-4 and TRBJ2-3, with D perhaps TRBD2 (7 bases). V lost 3 bases and J 0 bases, leaving 13 bases between the germline ends. This CDR3 is 16 amino acids long. CDR3 DNA: TGTGCCAGCAGTTTTGAGGCGGGGGCTAGCACAGATACGCAGTATTTT. Translated, it gives CASSFEAGASTDTQYF.

The chain joins TRBV5-1 to TRBJ2-1; D remains unclear. The germline gives CDR1 SGHRS, CDR2 YFSETQ. The CDR3 extends over 14 amino acids. Trimming pared 4 bases from V and 1 base from J, leaving 9 bases between. The CDR3 DNA reads TGCGCCAGCAGCACCTCGAGTTCCTACAATGAGCAGTTCTTC. Translated, it gives CASSTSSSYNEQFF.

This clonotype was picked up a small number of times. This chain joins TRBV9 and TRBJ2-1, with 8 bases lining up with TRBD2. CDR3 length equals 18 residues. V trimming: 0 bases; J trimming: 3 bases; junction bases outside the gene matches: 11. Germline-derived CDR1 and CDR2 are SGDLS and YYNGEE. CDR3 in amino acids: CASSVAVAGTPYYNEQFF. The CDR3 DNA sequence: TGTGCCAGCAGCGTAGCAGTAGCGGGGACCCCCTACTACAATGAGCAGTTCTTC.

This clonotype was seen ten or more times. The V and J genes are TRBV5-1 and TRBJ2-1; D might be TRBD1 or TRBD2, each matching 5 bases. Germline CDR1 is SGHRS and CDR2 is YFSETQ. Trimming left V 0 bases short and J 5 bases short, with 12 bases between. CDR3 length equals 15 residues. The CDR3 sequence is CASSLVQLGDNEQFF. The CDR3, as DNA: TGCGCCAGCAGCTTGGTCCAGTTGGGGGACAATGAGCAGTTCTTC.

This rearrangement joins TRBV9 to TRBJ2-1; 15 bases are a match to TRBD2. Trimming took 3 bases from V and 6 from J; bases not matched to a gene: 10. Looked up from germline, CDR1 is SGDLS and CDR2 is YYNGEE. The CDR3 is 18 amino acids. CDR3 residues: CASSGWTSGRAEFNEQFF. The DNA for the CDR3 is TGTGCCAGCAGCGGTTGGACTAGCGGGAGGGCCGAATTCAATGAGCAGTTCTTC. Drawing the rest from reference TRBV9 and TRBJ2-1, the complete variable domain is DSGVTQTPKHLITATGQRVTLRCSPRSGDLSVYWYQQSLDQGLQFLIQYYNGEERAKGNILERFSAQQFPDLHSELNLSSLELGDSALYFCASSGWTSGRAEFNEQFFGPGTRLTVL.

The rearrangement links TRBV5-5 to TRBJ1-1, with 7 bases aligning to TRBD1. Germline V gene data show CDR1 as SGHKS and CDR2 as YYEKEE (reference sequence). The V and J ends lost 3 bases and 9 bases, in that order; junction bases with no gene match: 14. The CDR3 covers 15 residues. DNA of the CDR3: TGTGCCAGCAGCTGGGGAGGGACAGAGTATGTTCAAGCTTTCTTT. This encodes CASSWGGTEYVQAFF.

This clonotype was detected only a few times. The chain carries TRBV10-2 and TRBJ2-7; D gene uncertain. V was cut by 6 bases and J by 1 base, with 10 bases left in between. Germline loops: CDR1 WSHSY, CDR2 SAAADI. The CDR3 is 13 amino acids. CDR3 in amino acids: CASRSDLSYEQYF. Written as DNA, the CDR3 is TGCGCCAGCAGGTCCGACCTTTCCTACGAGCAGTACTTC.

The gene calls are TRBV11-2 and TRBJ1-6, with a possible D match to TRBD1 (5 bases). Per germline, CDR1 SGHAT and CDR2 FQNNGV. This CDR3 is built from 14 residues. V dropped 5 bases and J dropped 7 bases, with 12 bases sitting between them. The CDR3 bases are TGTGCCAGCAGCCCTGACAGTTGGAATTCACCCCTCCACTTT. Protein sequence: CASSPDSWNSPLHF.

This clonotype was seen more than once but under ten times. The rearrangement joins TRBV7-9 to TRBJ1-1; 8 bases line up with TRBD1. The CDR3 totals 11 residues. Germline V gene lookup returns CDR1 SEHNR and CDR2 FQNEAQ (reference sequence). V lost 11 bases to trimming and J lost 9 bases; unmatched junction nucleotides: 8. DNA for the CDR3: TGTGCCTCGTCTCGGGACAGGCAAGCTTTCTTT. It yields the protein CASSRDRQAFF.

The gene calls are TRBV12-3 or TRBV12-4 and TRBJ1-5; maybe TRBD1 (5 bases). V lost 7 bases to trimming and J lost 4 bases, with 11 bases between them. This CDR3 region has 13 residues. The CDR3 DNA reads as TGTGCCAGCAAAGAGACAGAGAATCAGCCCCAGCATTTT. It encodes CASKETENQPQHF.

This clonotype was seen a handful of times. The V gene is TRBV7-9, the J gene TRBJ1-1; D ambiguous. This CDR3 is built from 15 residues. CDR1 is SEHNR, CDR2 FQNEAQ, per germline (reference sequence). V lost 2 bases, J lost 5 bases, and 15 bases lay in between. CDR3 in DNA: TGTGCCAGCAGCTTACGGGTCAGTTTAGGGACTGAAGCTTTCTTT. This encodes CASSLRVSLGTEAFF.

This clonotype was counted only a few times. The V gene is TRBV12-3 or TRBV12-4, the J gene TRBJ2-6; perhaps TRBD2 as D (5 bases). The CDR3 totals 13 residues. V shed 5 bases and J shed 9 bases, with 11 bases lying between them. Here the CDR3 reads CASSPMEVNVLTF. The CDR3 DNA follows: TGTGCCAGCAGTCCCATGGAGGTCAACGTCCTGACTTTC.

This clonotype turned up a few times. V gene TRBV5-1 combines with J gene TRBJ1-6; weak D call: TRBD1 (6 bases). Per the germline V gene, CDR1 is SGHRS and CDR2 is YFSETQ. V was shortened by 2 bases and J by 7 bases, with 10 bases between the two germline ends. This CDR3 is built from 14 residues. The CDR3 DNA reads as TGCGCCAGCAGCTTTGGACAGACGAATTCACCCCTCCACTTT. Translation: CASSFGQTNSPLHF. The full variable domain, completed using reference TRBV5-1 and TRBJ1-6, is KAGVTQTPRYLIKTRGQQVTLSCSPISGHRSVSWYQQTPGQGLQFLFEYFSETQRNKGNFPGRFSGRQFSNSRSEMNVSTLELGDSALYLCASSFGQTNSPLHFGNGTRLTVT.

This clonotype was counted at least ten times. The genes are TRBV5-8 and TRBJ2-7, with D possibly being TRBD1 or TRBD2 (5 bases each). Trimming took off 4 bases at V and 6 bases at J, with 8 bases between the two ends. Per germline, CDR1 SGHTS and CDR2 YDEGEE. The CDR3 is 11 amino acids. The CDR3 DNA is TGTGCCAGCAGCGCAGGGAGCGAGCAGTACTTC. Amino acid sequence: CASSAGSEQYF. Full variable domain (rest looked up from reference TRBV5-8 and TRBJ2-7): EAGVTQSPTHLIKTRGQQATLRCSPISGHTSVYWYQQALGLGLQFLLWYDEGEERNRGNFPPRFSGRQFPNYSSELNVNALELEDSALYLCASSAGSEQYFGPGTRLTVT.

This clonotype was detected only a few times. The V and J genes are TRBV20-1 and TRBJ1-2, with 11 bases fitting TRBD1. The CDR3 is 13 residues long. Germline loops: CDR1 DFQATT, CDR2 SNEGSKA (reference sequence). Trimming removed 4 bases from V and 8 bases from J; junction bases left unmatched: 6. In DNA, the CDR3 is TGCAGTGCTACAAGGACAGGGGGCATCGGCTACACCTTC. This codes for CSATRTGGIGYTF.

Concerning this clonotype: A read error may produce the germline difference seen at one junction end. This sequence joins TRBV2 and TRBJ2-3; D is possibly TRBD1 (5 bases). CDR1 is SNHLY, CDR2 FYNNEI, per germline. There are 11 residues in the CDR3. The CDR3 sequence: CASSDPAGSLF. The CDR3 DNA sequence: TGTGCCAGCAGTGATCCGGCAGGGTCCCTTTTT.

This clonotype was seen a few times. This sequence joins TRBV5-1 and TRBJ2-7; 8 positions match TRBD1. The CDR3 spans 14 residues. Germline CDR1 SGHRS, CDR2 YFSETQ. Trimming at V came to 2 bases and at J to 2 bases, leaving 3 bases not matched to a gene. The CDR3 loop is CASSLSDRAYEQYF. The CDR3 nucleotides read TGCGCCAGCAGCTTATCGGACAGGGCCTACGAGCAGTACTTC.

This clonotype was observed at least ten times. The chain is built from TRBV7-2 and TRBJ2-7; D might be TRBD2 (5 bases). CDR1 is SGHTA, CDR2 FQGNSA, per germline. The CDR3 sequence is 12 residues long. V was trimmed by 8 bases and J by 3 bases, leaving 11 bases between them. CDR3 loop: CASSPTSYEQYF. Written as DNA, the CDR3 is TGTGCCAGCTCACCTACTAGCTACGAGCAGTACTTC.

The table lists this clonotype with a few counts. The CDR3 spells CASSFGQGARGYTF. The DNA for the CDR3 is TGTGCCAGCAGCTTCGGACAGGGGGCGCGGGGCTACACCTTC. This rearrangement joins TRBV11-2 to TRBJ1-2, with TRBD1 identical over 11 bases. CDR3 size: 14 residues. Germline assignment: CDR1 SGHAT and CDR2 FQNNGV. V lost 3 bases, J lost 8 bases, and 5 bases stayed unmatched.

This clonotype was recorded a few times. V is TRBV3-1 and J is TRBJ2-2; tentatively, D is TRBD2 (6 bases). CDR1 LGHDT and CDR2 YNNKEL come from the germline V gene (reference sequence). The length of the CDR3 is 15 residues. V lost 7 bases, J lost 5 bases, and 17 bases lay in between. CDR3 protein: CASKRASKETGELFF. For the CDR3, the DNA is TGTGCCAGCAAGCGGGCGTCAAAGGAGACCGGGGAGCTGTTTTTT.